These T cell receptor beta chains were read from a single sample in a study of CD8+ T cells in alopecia areata. Data came from immunoSEQ multiplex PCR; TCRdb stores just in-frame clones and leaves some out. This table holds about 140,000 clones, 85% to 90% found once. This specimen was CD8+ T cells sorted from blood, taken at week 4, from a patient treated with tofacitinib. These TCRs come from a human donor with alopecia areata. Each CDR3 is given with its conserved first and last residue. A D gene is named only where the DNA matches it firmly. Size values are once, few and many counts, or a class for expanded clones, and some rows have none.

-	TRBV5-6	TRBJ1-2	-	TGTGCCAGCAGCTATACTACAGGGAGCGGCTATGGCTACACCTTC	CASSYTTGSGYGYTF
-	TRBV7-9	TRBJ2-7	TRBD2	TGTGCCAGCAGGTCTACTAGCGGCAGCTCCTACGAGCAGTACTTC	CASRSTSGSSYEQYF
-	TRBV2	TRBJ2-3	-	TGTGCCAGCAGTGAAGCGCGGAGTAGCCTAACAGATACGCAGTATTTT	CASSEARSSLTDTQYF
once	TRBV25-1	TRBJ2-7	-	TGTGCCAGCAGTGAATATGGCAGGGGCGAGCAGTACTTC	CASSEYGRGEQYF
-	TRBV11-2	TRBJ2-7	-	TGTGCCAGCAGCCCACCTCCCCGGACAGCCGAGCAGTACTTC	CASSPPPRTAEQYF
-	TRBV7-9	TRBJ2-3	-	TGTGCCAGCATCCTCAATCCTTCTCTAACGCAGTATTTT	CASILNPSLTQYF
-	TRBV29-1	TRBJ2-5	-	TGCAGCGTTGACAGGGGCCAAGAGACCCAGTACTTC	CSVDRGQETQYF
-	TRBV29-1	TRBJ2-1	-	TGCAGCGCAACAGGGATTCGCTACAATGAGCAGTTCTTC	CSATGIRYNEQFF
-	TRBV7-2	TRBJ2-7	-	TGTGCCAGCAGCTTATCGACTAACAGAGAGCAGTACTTC	CASSLSTNREQYF
-	TRBV19	TRBJ1-2	-	TGTGCCAGTAGTATATATAACTATGGCTACACCTTC	CASSIYNYGYTF
once	TRBV9	TRBJ2-3	TRBD1	TGTGCCAGCAGCGTAGTAGGGACGGGACAGGGGAAAGATACGCAGTATTTT	CASSVVGTGQGKDTQYF
-	TRBV27	TRBJ1-1	-	TGTGCCAGCAGTTTAATCAAGGGGGGAGGCGCTGAAGCTTTCTTT	CASSLIKGGGAEAFF
few	TRBV11-2	TRBJ2-7	-	TGTGCCAGCAGCTTAGATTGGGGGTGGGAGGCTTCCTACGAGCAGTACTTC	CASSLDWGWEASYEQYF
-	TRBV6-1	TRBJ2-5	-	TGTGCCAGCAGTGAAAAAGGAAGCGGGTCGCCCCAGTACTTC	CASSEKGSGSPQYF
-	TRBV5-1	TRBJ2-7	-	TGCGCCAGCAGCCCTTCCTACGAGCAGTACTTC	CASSPSYEQYF
-	TRBV5-4	TRBJ2-3	-	TGTGCCAGCAGCCCAGTTGATACTAGCCCAAACACAGATACGCAGTATTTT	CASSPVDTSPNTDTQYF
-	TRBV6-6	TRBJ2-1	-	TGTGCCGCTCGACAGGAATCCGATGAGCAGTTCTTC	CAARQESDEQFF
-	TRBV27	TRBJ2-7	-	TGTGCCAGCAGTTCCACACCCCCGGGAGCTTACGAGCAGTACTTC	CASSSTPPGAYEQYF
-	TRBV7-9	TRBJ1-2	TRBD1	TGTGCCAGCAGCTTCCGGGACAGGGTAGATGGCTACACCTTC	CASSFRDRVDGYTF
-	TRBV29-1	TRBJ2-1	TRBD1	TGCAGCGTTGAACACGGGACAGAGGTCTACAATGAGCAGTTCTTC	CSVEHGTEVYNEQFF
few	TRBV29-1	TRBJ1-2	-	TGCAGCGTCCCTGTCCTACTGGGCGGCTACACCTTC	CSVPVLLGGYTF
-	TRBV6-1	TRBJ2-2	TRBD1	TGTGCCAGCAGTGGGCAGGGACAGATGACCGGGGAGCTGTTTTTT	CASSGQGQMTGELFF
-	TRBV5-6	TRBJ2-7	-	TGTGCCAGCAGCCACACAGGGTCCTACGAGCAGTACTTC	CASSHTGSYEQYF
-	TRBV9	TRBJ2-7	TRBD2	TGTGCCAGCAGCCCTCGGACTAGCGGGGGCGCCTACGAGCAGTACTTC	CASSPRTSGGAYEQYF
-	TRBV29-1	TRBJ2-1	-	TGCAGCGTTGAGATAGGGTATGAGCAGTTCTTC	CSVEIGYEQFF
once	TRBV6-5	TRBJ2-3	TRBD2	TGTGCCAGCCTCCCTAGCGGGAGTGCGAGAGATACGCAGTATTTT	CASLPSGSARDTQYF
-	TRBV29-1	TRBJ2-1	-	TGCAGCATACCTCCTTTGGGGGAGGCTGACAATGAGCAGTTCTTC	CSIPPLGEADNEQFF
-	TRBV9	TRBJ2-7	-	TGTGCCAGCAGCGTAGCGGGAGAAGGTTACGAGCAGTACTTC	CASSVAGEGYEQYF
once	TRBV7-2	TRBJ2-1	TRBD1	TGTGCCAGCAGCTTAGGCAGGGGGCCGTCCATTGAGCAGTTCTTC	CASSLGRGPSIEQFF
-	TRBV30	TRBJ2-7	-	TGTGCCTGGGGCCCGGGATCCCACTACGAGCAGTACTTC	CAWGPGSHYEQYF
-	TRBV5-1	TRBJ2-3	-	TGCGCCAGCAGCTTGGGGTGGTCCCGTGGGGCGAGAGATACGCAGTATTTT	CASSLGWSRGARDTQYF
-	TRBV2	TRBJ1-1	-	TGTGCCAGCAGTGAAGCCCCGGGACACTGGAACACTGAAGCTTTCTTT	CASSEAPGHWNTEAFF
-	TRBV7-8	TRBJ2-5	-	TGTGCCAGCAGCTTAGTACAGGGCCAAGAGACCCAGTACTTC	CASSLVQGQETQYF
-	TRBV27	TRBJ1-1	-	TGTGCCAGCAGTGTGGGTACTGAAGCTTTCTTT	CASSVGTEAFF
-	TRBV2	TRBJ2-5	-	TGTGCCAGCAGTGAGTCTGCGGGCCTCTTTCAAGAGACCCAGTACTTC	CASSESAGLFQETQYF
-	TRBV4-1	TRBJ1-1	-	TGCGCCAGCAGCCAAGATCCAGGGATCAACACTGAAGCTTTCTTT	CASSQDPGINTEAFF
-	TRBV11-2	TRBJ1-1	TRBD1	TGTGCCAGCAGCTCAGCTCTACAGGGGTTGAACACTGAAGCTTTCTTT	CASSSALQGLNTEAFF
-	TRBV29-1	TRBJ2-1	TRBD1	TGCAGCGTTGTGTGGGACAGGGCCTACAATGAGCAGTTCTTC	CSVVWDRAYNEQFF
-	TRBV5-4	TRBJ2-3	-	TGTGCCAGCAGCTTGGAGGGGCCAATGACAGATACGCAGTATTTT	CASSLEGPMTDTQYF
-	TRBV6-1	TRBJ1-2	-	TGTGCCACCATGAGCAGGGAACGGGCCTATGGCTACACCTTC	CATMSRERAYGYTF
-	TRBV7-9	TRBJ2-1	-	TGTGCCAGCAGCTCATTCACTACAAATGAGCAGTTCTTC	CASSSFTTNEQFF
-	TRBV15	TRBJ2-6	-	TGTGCCACCAGCAGAGATCGGTTTGCCAGCAGCTCTGGGGCCAACGTCCTGACTTTC	CATSRDRFASSSGANVLTF
-	TRBV29-1	TRBJ2-1	TRBD2	TGCAGCGTCCCAGCGGGAAAGAATGAGCAGTTCTTC	CSVPAGKNEQFF
few	TRBV5-1	TRBJ2-7	-	TGCGCCAGCAGCCCACGGACGGGGGCTCTCGACGAGCAGTACTTC	CASSPRTGALDEQYF
few	TRBV5-4	TRBJ2-1	TRBD2	TGTGCCAGCTCCGGCCGGGGGGGCAGTGAGCAGTTCTTC	CASSGRGGSEQFF
-	TRBV6-6	TRBJ2-1	TRBD2	TGTGCCAGCAGTTACCCAGGGACTAGCGGCCACAATGAGCAGTTCTTC	CASSYPGTSGHNEQFF
few	TRBV23-1	TRBJ1-1	TRBD1	TGCGCCAGCTGGACAGGGAACACTGAAGCTTTCTTT	CASWTGNTEAFF
-	TRBV19	TRBJ2-2	TRBD2	TGTGCCAGTAGTACGGGACTAGCGACCGGGGAGCTGTTTTTT	CASSTGLATGELFF
-	TRBV7-9	TRBJ2-5	-	TGTGCCAGCAGCGCCCCCCTAAGAGCAGGCCAAGAGACCCAGTACTTC	CASSAPLRAGQETQYF
-	TRBV7-9	TRBJ2-7	-	TGTGCCAGCAGCCCTCGACAGTCCTACGAGCAGTACTTC	CASSPRQSYEQYF